This entry concerns a single TCR beta chain. The data were obtained in a study of shared clonotypes between healthy human individuals. Germline lookup yields CDR1 SNHLY and CDR2 FYNNEI. Trimming cost V 6 bases and J 6 bases; bases outside gene matches: 4. This CDR3 region has 14 residues. Assay: immunoSEQ multiplex PCR; the TCRdb copy retains only in-frame clones and omits some. The sample holds more than 400,000 clones, 81% seen once. V gene TRBV2 combines with J gene TRBJ2-2; TRBD1 agrees at 10 bases. Sequenced sample: PBMCs. The receptor comes from a woman between 40 and 55 years old in good health. Some clones in this sample may be carry-over from other donors' samples. The CDR3 spells CASRTGTGAGELFF. As DNA, the CDR3 is TGTGCCAGCAGAACCGGGACAGGGGCCGGGGAGCTGTTTTTT.